The next 9 T cell receptor beta chains were all read from a single sample in a study of cytomegalovirus exposure and HLA in healthy donors. Amplification used 60 Vbeta primers and 13 Jbeta primers. The assay was immunoSEQ multiplex PCR, and TCRdb's table has in-frame clones only and misses some. In the table there are more than 85,000 clones, 70% to 80% of which are singletons. Sequencing input: PBMCs. Source of these receptors: a woman aged 18 to 35 in good health and CMV-seropositive.

The CDR3 coding sequence is TGTGCCGGCCTGGGAGGCCTCGGGTATGGCTACACCTTC. As protein: CAGLGGLGYGYTF. The chain carries TRBV11-3 and TRBJ1-2; D is unclear. The CDR3 runs 13 residues. V was trimmed by 11 bases and J by 5 bases, leaving 18 bases between them. Germline V CDR1 and CDR2: SGHNT, YENEEA.

There are a few counts of this clone. This chain joins TRBV27 and TRBJ1-1; maybe TRBD1 (6 bases). Germline V gene data show CDR1 as MNHEY and CDR2 as SMNVEV (reference sequence). V was clipped by 8 bases and J by 4 bases, with 11 bases between them. CDR3 size: 12 residues. The CDR3 sequence is CASADRPTEAFF. The CDR3 DNA reads TGTGCCAGCGCAGACAGGCCCACTGAAGCTTTCTTT.

The CDR3 region has the DNA TGTGCCACCAGCAGAGACACGGGAAAGGGCGAGACCCAGTACTTC. Residues: CATSRDTGKGETQYF. V usage is TRBV15 and J usage is TRBJ2-5; a weak D match, TRBD2 (5 bases). The CDR3 spans 15 residues. Germline assignment: CDR1 LNHNV and CDR2 YYDKDF (reference sequence). V lost 0 bases and J 5 bases, leaving 13 bases between the germline ends.

The chain couples TRBV13 to TRBJ2-3; no definite D call. V was cut by 1 base and J by 0 bases, with 8 bases left in between. Looked up from germline, CDR1 is PRHDT and CDR2 is FYEKMQ (reference sequence). The CDR3 is 15 amino acids. The CDR3, as DNA: TGTGCCAGCAGCTTAGATCGTATAAGCACAGATACGCAGTATTTT. It yields the protein CASSLDRISTDTQYF.

The chain couples TRBV30 to TRBJ2-7; 8 nucleotides align to TRBD1. From germline, CDR1 is GTSNPN and CDR2 SVGIG (reference sequence). Trimming took 4 bases from V and 2 from J; bases not matched to a gene: 10. The CDR3 is 15 residues long. CDR3 in amino acids: CAWTGGTSGAYEQYF. In DNA form, the CDR3 reads TGTGCCTGGACAGGGGGCACCTCTGGGGCCTACGAGCAGTACTTC.

The gene calls are TRBV7-2 and TRBJ2-7; 15 positions agree with TRBD2. The V segment lost 4 bases and the J segment 1 base; nucleotides outside the gene matches: 8. This CDR3 has 18 residues. Germline V gene sequence: CDR1 SGHTA, CDR2 FQGNSA. CDR3 amino acids: CASSSRTSGRVGSYEQYF. CDR3 bases: TGTGCCAGCAGCTCACGGACTAGCGGGAGGGTAGGGTCCTACGAGCAGTACTTC.

This chain connects TRBV18 to TRBJ1-4, with TRBD1 matching 7 bases. The junction had 14 bases not matched to a gene; V was cut back by 5 bases and J by 8 bases. CDR1 and CDR2 (germline): KGHSH, LQKENI. This CDR3 is built from 16 residues. Here the CDR3 DNA reads TGTGCCAGCTCAGTCTTTTCCGGGACAGCCCAAGAAAAACTGTTTTTT. This gives the protein CASSVFSGTAQEKLFF.

CDR3 sequence (DNA): TGTGCCAGCAGCGCAGGGACAGGGGAAGTAGAGACCCAGTACTTC. Translated, it gives CASSAGTGEVETQYF. The chain uses TRBV6-5 and TRBJ2-5; TRBD1 matches 10 bases. Germline V gene data show CDR1 as MNHEY and CDR2 as SVGAGI. CDR3 length equals 15 residues. After removal of 6 bases from V and 4 bases from J, the junction contained 8 bases not matched to a gene.

The chain has TRBV9 and TRBJ2-3; TRBD1 agrees at 12 bases. The CDR3 has 16 residues. The V segment lost 5 bases and the J segment 6 bases; nucleotides outside the gene matches: 10. Germline CDR1 and CDR2: SGDLS and YYNGEE. The CDR3 bases are TGTGCCAGCAGTGCCTCCGGGACAGGGGGCAGGGATACGCAGTATTTT. This translates into CASSASGTGGRDTQYF.